This T cell receptor (beta chain) was recovered during a study of shared clonotypes between healthy human individuals. Study processing details: ImmunoSEQ yielded junction-only sequences lacking quality scores, so filtering differed. Sequenced by immunoSEQ multiplex PCR; TCRdb stores in-frame clones only, minus some. V, J and clone size were drawn from that table, and D and trimming were deduced from the DNA. The table includes roughly 2 million clones, about 95% detected once. Comment on this clone: The antigen is not known. Other DNA sequences in the sample encode the same CDR3.

It was CD45RO-negative cells, positively selected for CCR7, that made up naive CD8 cells, with terminally differentiated effector memory CD45RA+ cells excluded. All donors were Caucasian adults living in Nashville, Tennessee. Points from the study as a whole: Naive subsets generally exceeded memory subsets in estimated richness.

The clonotype was recovered from a man aged 18 to 30 in good health. The source material was naive CD8+ T cells sorted from blood.

CDR3 sequence (DNA): TGTGCCAGCAGTCCCACAGGGGGCACTGAAGCTTTCTTT. It encodes CASSPTGGTEAFF. The J gene is TRBJ1-1, the V gene TRBV27, with 8 bases matching TRBD1. V shed 5 bases, J shed 4 bases, and the junction held 3 bases outside the gene matches. Germline V gene sequence: CDR1 MNHEY, CDR2 SMNVEV (reference sequence). The CDR3 totals 13 residues.